The 20 T cell receptor beta chains presented below share a single source sample, sequenced in a study of T cells in Graves' hyperthyroidism and ophthalmopathy. The source material, RNA transcripts, was used to amplify TCR beta CDR3 regions. In the first-round RT-PCR of the TCR CDR3, the HTBI primer set was used. Each CDR3 protein gets one entry after TCRdb re-called the multiplex PCR reads with MiXCR. The sample includes roughly 200,000 distinct CDR3 sequences, around 16% of them seen just once. Sequenced material: blood. These receptors were obtained from a man in his forties with Graves' hyperthyroidism.

This clonotype showed up many times. The gene calls are TRBV27 and TRBJ2-1; D might be TRBD1 (6 bases). The V gene lost 8 bases and the J gene lost 6 bases, with 17 bases spanning the gap. The CDR3 has 14 residues. Germline lookup yields CDR1 MNHEY and CDR2 SMNVEV (reference sequence). The CDR3 is CASRRQVQFNEQFF. The CDR3 DNA reads TGTGCCAGCCGGAGACAGGTACAGTTCAATGAGCAGTTCTTC.

This rearrangement joins TRBV7-3 to TRBJ2-1, with D perhaps TRBD2 (5 bases). CDR3 length: 15 residues. V lost 1 base, J lost 2 bases, and 9 bases lay in between. Germline-derived CDR1 and CDR2 are SGHTA and FQGTGA. Here the CDR3 reads CASSLREHPYNEQFF. The CDR3 DNA reads as TGTGCCAGCAGCTTAAGGGAGCACCCCTACAATGAGCAGTTCTTC.

The gene calls are TRBV9 and TRBJ2-3; TRBD1 might be the D (7 bases). The CDR3 has 12 residues. Germline CDR1 is SGDLS and CDR2 is YYNGEE. Trimming took 3 bases from V and 6 from J, leaving 8 bases between them. CDR3 residues: CASSAGGDTQYF. The CDR3 nucleotides are TGTGCCAGCAGCGCAGGGGGGGATACGCAGTATTTT.

This clonotype was detected a few times. The chain couples TRBV6-1 to TRBJ2-3; 7 nucleotides line up with TRBD2. The CDR3 has 17 residues. Germline values: CDR1 MNHNS, CDR2 SASEGT. J was trimmed by 6 bases and V by 5 bases; bases with no gene match: 17. CDR3 nucleotide sequence: TGTGCCAGCAGTTTCGATAACCCTCGGGACTACCCGGATACGCAGTATTTT. It yields the protein CASSFDNPRDYPDTQYF.

As to this clonotype: It may be a read error: a sequence one base away is much more abundant. This chain joins TRBV9 and TRBJ1-1, with D possibly being TRBD1 (5 bases). Germline CDR1 and CDR2: SGDLS and YYNGEE. CDR3 length: 14 amino acids. DNA of the CDR3: TGTGACAGCAGCGGGGGTGGGGGGAACACTGAAGCTTTCTTT. As protein: CDSSGGGGNTEAFF. The whole variable domain, filled in from reference TRBV9 and TRBJ1-1, reads DSGVTQTPKHLITATGQRVTLRCSPRSGDLSVYWYQQSLDQGLQFLIQYYNGEERAKGNILERFSAQQFPDLHSELNLSSLELGDSALYFCDSSGGGGNTEAFFGQGTRLTVV.

The chain is built from TRBV20-1 and TRBJ2-7; 11 bases are a match to TRBD2. V shed 0 bases and J 7 bases; nucleotides not matched to a gene: 11. There are 16 residues in the CDR3. CDR1 and CDR2 from the germline V gene are DFQATT and SNEGSKA (reference sequence). In DNA, the CDR3 is TGCAGTGCTAGAGATCGTATTAGCGGGGGGGCCCTTGAGCAGTACTTC. Amino acid sequence: CSARDRISGGALEQYF.

This clonotype was recorded at least ten times. The chain is built from TRBV12-3 or TRBV12-4 and TRBJ2-5, with D perhaps TRBD1 (7 bases). The CDR3 length is 13 residues. The V gene lost 7 bases and the J gene lost 2 bases, with 11 bases spanning the gap. CDR3 in amino acids: CASKEGQQETQYF. The CDR3 DNA follows: TGTGCCAGCAAGGAGGGACAGCAAGAGACCCAGTACTTC.

This clonotype showed up many times. The CDR3 protein is CATSTSSYNEQFF. The DNA of the CDR3 is TGTGCCACGAGCACAAGCTCCTACAATGAGCAGTTCTTC. The rearrangement uses TRBV3-2 and TRBJ2-1. TRBV3-2 is tagged as a pseudogene. The CDR3 sequence is 13 residues long.

The table lists this clonotype with many counts. The chain couples TRBV7-2 to TRBJ1-6, with TRBD1 identical over 7 bases. The CDR3 sequence is 15 residues long. Per the germline V gene, CDR1 is SGHTA and CDR2 is FQGNSA. The V gene end was trimmed by 6 bases and the J gene end by 9 bases; junction bases not matched to a gene: 11. The CDR3 is CASRPGQVSGSPLHF. The CDR3, as DNA: TGTGCCAGCAGGCCCGGACAGGTCTCTGGTTCACCCCTCCACTTT.

The V gene is TRBV19, the J gene TRBJ2-7; D may be TRBD1 or TRBD2 (5 bases each). V was pared by 6 bases and J by 0 bases, with 18 bases between. Per the germline V gene, CDR1 is LNHDA and CDR2 is SQIVND (reference sequence). The CDR3 contains 16 residues. CDR3 in amino acids: CASSTNPGPFSYEQYF. DNA of the CDR3: TGTGCCAGTAGCACGAACCCGGGACCCTTCTCCTACGAGCAGTACTTC.

The chain is built from TRBV11-2 and TRBJ2-5; no reliable D call. The CDR3 consists of 15 residues. Between the trimmed V and J ends, which lost 4 bases and 3 bases, there was a span of 15 bases. Germline CDR1 and CDR2: SGHAT and FQNNGV. The CDR3 protein is CASSSPSGQEETQYF. CDR3 bases: TGTGCCAGCAGCTCTCCTTCCGGGCAGGAAGAGACCCAGTACTTC.

V usage is TRBV5-1 and J usage is TRBJ2-7; 7 bases agree with TRBD1. J was trimmed by 6 bases and V by 4 bases; bases with no gene match: 7. CDR1 and CDR2 (germline): SGHRS, YFSETQ. The CDR3 consists of 13 residues. CDR3 DNA sequence: TGCGCCAGCAGCATAGGGACAGTTGGCGAGCAGTACTTC. Its protein is CASSIGTVGEQYF. The full variable domain, its missing parts supplied by reference TRBV5-1 and TRBJ2-7, is KAGVTQTPRYLIKTRGQQVTLSCSPISGHRSVSWYQQTPGQGLQFLFEYFSETQRNKGNFPGRFSGRQFSNSRSEMNVSTLELGDSALYLCASSIGTVGEQYFGPGTRLTVT.

This clonotype has only a few counts. For the CDR3, the DNA is TGTGCCAGCAGCCGCATAGCGGGGAGCACAGATACGCAGTATTTT. As protein: CASSRIAGSTDTQYF. J is TRBJ2-3 and V is TRBV5-6, with 8 nucleotides matching TRBD2. Germline trimming cut 4 bases from V and 0 bases from J; bases unmatched to any gene: 4. Germline V CDR1 and CDR2: SGHDT, YYEEEE. The CDR3 length is 15 residues.

This clonotype was seen only a few times. Just one base apart from a much larger clone, this may be a read error. The V gene is TRBV3-1, the J gene TRBJ2-1; no reliable D call. Per the germline V gene, CDR1 is LGHDT and CDR2 is YNNKEL (reference sequence). The CDR3 runs 13 residues. The CDR3 nucleotides are TGTACCAGCAGCCAAGGGTCTCTTGGTGAGCAGTTCTTC. This translates into CTSSQGSLGEQFF.

The chain has TRBV6-5 and TRBJ2-5, with 11 nucleotides matching TRBD1. J gave up 2 bases and V 2 bases, and 4 bases lay outside the gene matches. CDR1 is MNHEY, CDR2 SVGAGI, per germline. The CDR3 sequence is 16 residues long. The CDR3 loop is CASSYGDRGIQETQYF. In nucleotides, the CDR3 is TGTGCCAGCAGTTACGGGGACAGGGGGATTCAAGAGACCCAGTACTTC.

The sample holds one count of this clonotype. The CDR3 DNA reads TGTGCCTGGAGTACTACCCACGGGGAGCTGTTTTTT. Translated: CAWSTTHGELFF. The V gene is TRBV30, the J gene TRBJ2-2; D gene unclear. Germline loops: CDR1 GTSNPN, CDR2 SVGIG (reference sequence). The CDR3 loop spans 12 amino acids. Deletions cut 2 bases from V and 7 bases from J, with 8 bases between.

This clonotype was seen many times. The V and J genes are TRBV7-3 and TRBJ2-1; no clear D. V was shortened by 4 bases and J by 6 bases, with 10 bases between the two germline ends. The germline gives CDR1 SGHTA, CDR2 FQGTGA. There are 13 residues in the CDR3. In nucleotides, the CDR3 is TGTGCCAGCAGCTCCGGACCACCCAATGAGCAGTTCTTC. This encodes CASSSGPPNEQFF.

In this sample, this clonotype turned up many times. This sequence joins TRBV20-1 and TRBJ2-7, with 10 bases matching TRBD1. This CDR3 spans 13 amino acids. Germline loops: CDR1 DFQATT, CDR2 SNEGSKA (reference sequence). The ends lost 3 bases at V and 5 bases at J; junction bases unmatched: 4. The CDR3 loop reads CSARAGTGDEQYF. The CDR3 DNA reads as TGCAGTGCTAGGGCTGGGACAGGGGACGAGCAGTACTTC.

The V call is TRBV10-2, the J call TRBJ2-2; 9 bases map to TRBD1. The germline CDR1 and CDR2 sequences are WSHSY and SAAADI. This CDR3 comprises 15 residues. The ends lost 6 bases at V and 4 bases at J; junction bases unmatched: 6. The CDR3 DNA reads as TGCGCCAGCAGGGTAACAGGGGGCCCCACCGGGGAGCTGTTTTTT. The encoded protein is CASRVTGGPTGELFF.

As for this clonotype: With a much larger clone just one base away, this may be a read error. The chain joins TRBV7-9 to TRBJ2-7, with D unclear. Germline CDR1 reads SEHNR; CDR2 reads FQNEAQ (reference sequence). This CDR3 has 14 amino acids. In DNA, the CDR3 is TGTGTCAGCAGCTTAACATCAGACTCCTACGAGCAGTACTTC. This sequence encodes CVSSLTSDSYEQYF.